Here is one T cell receptor beta chain with its context. Antigen unknown. This specimen belongs to a study of OX40 agonist ivuxolimab in advanced cancers. The study, taken as a whole, reports: The average count of expanded clones was higher among CD8+ T cells than among CD4+.

The CDR3 totals 14 residues. The germline gives CDR1 MGHRA, CDR2 YSYEKL. Trimming pared 1 base from V and 3 bases from J, leaving 9 bases between. The repertoire was sequenced with immunoSEQ multiplex PCR; TCRdb's copy has only in-frame clones and lacks some. The repertoire consists of some 70,000 clones, with about 80% occurring once and the leading ten covering roughly 1.4%. It was autoimmune disease history or systemic immunosuppression that excluded patients. This TCR came from an adult with an advanced solid tumor such as melanoma, head and neck, liver or kidney cancer. The sample consisted of CD4+ or CD8+ T cells sorted from blood, taken in a trial of the OX40 agonist ivuxolimab. This chain joins TRBV4-1 and TRBJ1-2; D might be TRBD1 (5 bases). CDR3 in DNA: TGCGCCAGCAGCCAAGGGGGGAGTTACTATGGCTACACCTTC. This gives the protein CASSQGGSYYGYTF.